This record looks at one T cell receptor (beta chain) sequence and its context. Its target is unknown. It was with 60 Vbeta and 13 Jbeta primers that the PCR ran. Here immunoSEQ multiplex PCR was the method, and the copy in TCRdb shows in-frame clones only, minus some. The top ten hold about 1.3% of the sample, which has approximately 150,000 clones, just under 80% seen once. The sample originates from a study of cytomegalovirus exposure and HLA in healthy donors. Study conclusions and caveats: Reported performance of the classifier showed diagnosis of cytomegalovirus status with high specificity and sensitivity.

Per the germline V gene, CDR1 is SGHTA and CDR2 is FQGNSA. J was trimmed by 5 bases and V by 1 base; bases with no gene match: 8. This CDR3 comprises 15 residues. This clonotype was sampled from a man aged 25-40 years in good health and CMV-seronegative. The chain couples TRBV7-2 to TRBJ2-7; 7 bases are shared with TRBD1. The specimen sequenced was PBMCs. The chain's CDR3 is CASSLVGDRADEQYF. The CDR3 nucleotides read TGTGCCAGCAGCTTAGTAGGAGACAGGGCGGACGAGCAGTACTTC.